This T cell receptor (beta chain) derives from a study of identical twins. Findings and caveats of the study: Insertions were reduced in abundant cord blood beta clonotypes but not in memory repertoires. Rather than following the same donors, the conclusions depended on cross-sectional statistical analysis. Models came in too low on out-of-frame TCR alpha sharing in monozygotic twins.

As for this clonotype: As yet, its antigen is unknown.

In germline, CDR1 is DFQATT, CDR2 SNEGSKA (reference sequence). V lost 1 base, J lost 4 bases, and 14 bases lay in between. The length of the CDR3 is 14 residues. MiXCR, run by TCRdb on the 5' RACE reads, gives a single entry per CDR3 protein. The table includes hundreds of thousands of distinct CDR3 sequences, 5.5% to 6.5% detected once. The receptor was derived from a man aged 18 to 29 in good health. Sequencing input: naive T cells sorted from blood. V gene TRBV20-1 combines with J gene TRBJ2-7; D gene unclear. The CDR3 coding sequence is TGCAGTGCTAGAGCTGAACGGGTCGTTTACGAGCAGTACGTC. Amino acids: CSARAERVVYEQYV.